These 6 T cell receptor beta chains came from one sample sequenced in a study of blood T cell repertoires in COVID-19 (TCRdb year 2020). Library preparation used the immunoSEQ multiplex PCR assay. The immuneACCESS repertoire file appears here via TCRdb, limited to in-frame rearrangements. These files lack a portion of the clones; in checked studies, under half of the deficit traces to unresolved V genes, and the cause of the others is not known. This sample gives over 90,000 clones in total; roughly nine tenths of them show up just once. Approximately 2% of the sample rests with the top ten. The sample taken for sequencing was peripheral blood. Receptors were obtained from a man aged 50 to 59 with active COVID-19.

The V call is TRBV7-9, the J call TRBJ1-1; 8 bases agree with TRBD1. V trimming: 0 bases; J trimming: 11 bases; junction bases outside the gene matches: 14. This CDR3 is 16 amino acids long. Germline CDR1 and CDR2: SEHNR and FQNEAQ (reference sequence). The CDR3 is CASSLAYSADRGEAFF. The CDR3 bases are TGTGCCAGCAGCTTAGCCTATAGCGCCGACAGGGGAGAGGCTTTCTTT.

This clone was observed a handful of times. This chain joins TRBV12-3 or TRBV12-4 and TRBJ2-2; TRBD2 agrees at 11 bases. The V segment lost 11 bases and the J segment 3 bases; nucleotides outside the gene matches: 2. This CDR3 spans 13 amino acids. The CDR3 DNA reads TGTGCCTCGGGACTAGCGGACACCGGGGAGCTGTTTTTT. Its translation is CASGLADTGELFF.

The chain has TRBV2 and TRBJ2-7; a weak D match, TRBD2 (6 bases). There are 15 residues in the CDR3. Trimming took 3 bases from V and 4 from J, leaving 16 bases between them. CDR1 is SNHLY and CDR2 is FYNNEI in the germline V gene. CDR3 loop: CASSDGGGPWYEQYF. CDR3 DNA sequence: TGTGCCAGCAGTGACGGGGGTGGCCCCTGGTACGAGCAGTACTTC.

V usage is TRBV7-3 and J usage is TRBJ2-1, with TRBD1 matching over 9 bases. Unmatched junction bases numbered 6, after V lost 3 bases and J lost 6 bases. The CDR3 spans 15 residues. Germline CDR1 and CDR2: SGHTA and FQGTGA. CDR3 sequence: CASSFGQGPSNEQFF. Written as DNA, the CDR3 is TGTGCCAGCAGCTTCGGACAGGGGCCCAGCAATGAGCAGTTCTTC.

This clone appeared a single time. The CDR3 sequence is CASSETGGPYEQYF. The CDR3 nucleotides read TGTGCCAGCAGTGAAACAGGGGGCCCCTACGAGCAGTACTTC. The V call is TRBV6-1, the J call TRBJ2-7; 9 bases are a match to TRBD1. J lost 2 bases, V lost 2 bases, and 1 base had no gene match. Germline V gene data show CDR1 as MNHNS and CDR2 as SASEGT. This CDR3 region has 14 residues.

This rearrangement joins TRBV30 to TRBJ1-4; 12 bases line up with TRBD1. V lost 2 bases and J lost 8; bases outside the gene matches: 3. Per the germline V gene, CDR1 is GTSNPN and CDR2 is SVGIG (reference sequence). CDR3 size: 14 residues. For the CDR3, the DNA is TGTGCCTGGAGTAGGGGGACAGGGGGCGAAAAACTGTTTTTT. Its protein is CAWSRGTGGEKLFF.